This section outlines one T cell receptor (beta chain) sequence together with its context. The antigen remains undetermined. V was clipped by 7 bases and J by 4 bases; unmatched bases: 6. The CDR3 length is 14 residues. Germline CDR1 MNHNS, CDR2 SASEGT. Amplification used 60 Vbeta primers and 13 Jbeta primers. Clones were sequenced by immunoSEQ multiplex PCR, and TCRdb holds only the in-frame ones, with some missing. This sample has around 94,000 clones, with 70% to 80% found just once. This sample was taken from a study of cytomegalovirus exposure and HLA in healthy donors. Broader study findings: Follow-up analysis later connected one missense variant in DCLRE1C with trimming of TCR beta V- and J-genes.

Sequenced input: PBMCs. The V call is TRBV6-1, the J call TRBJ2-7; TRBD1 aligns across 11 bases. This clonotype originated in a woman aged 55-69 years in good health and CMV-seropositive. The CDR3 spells CASTGTGGFYEQYF. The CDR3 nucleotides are TGTGCCAGCACCGGGACAGGGGGATTTTACGAGCAGTACTTC.